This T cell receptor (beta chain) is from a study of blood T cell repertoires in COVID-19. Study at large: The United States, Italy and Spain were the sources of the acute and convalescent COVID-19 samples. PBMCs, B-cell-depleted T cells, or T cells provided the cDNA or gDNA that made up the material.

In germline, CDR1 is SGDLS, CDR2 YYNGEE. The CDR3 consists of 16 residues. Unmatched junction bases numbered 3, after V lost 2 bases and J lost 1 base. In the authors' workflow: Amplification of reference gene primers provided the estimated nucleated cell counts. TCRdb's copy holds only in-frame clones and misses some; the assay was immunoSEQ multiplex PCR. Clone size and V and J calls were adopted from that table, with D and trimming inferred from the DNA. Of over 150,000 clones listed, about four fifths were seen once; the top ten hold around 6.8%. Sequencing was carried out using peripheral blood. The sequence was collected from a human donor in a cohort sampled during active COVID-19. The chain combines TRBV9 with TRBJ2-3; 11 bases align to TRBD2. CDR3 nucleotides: TGTGCCAGCAGCGTGGATAGCGGGGGGGGCACAGATACGCAGTATTTT. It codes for CASSVDSGGGTDTQYF.